The present entry profiles one TCR beta chain with its context. Original handling: Cell counts per sample came from amplifying reference gene primers. The data were produced by immunoSEQ multiplex PCR, yet TCRdb's version contains in-frame clones alone and is incomplete. D and trimming come from the DNA, and the V and J calls and clone size come from that table. The table lists over 70,000 clones, approximately 89% of them singletons. The sample originates from a study of blood T cell repertoires in COVID-19. Background on the study: Researchers got acute and convalescent COVID-19 samples from the United States, Italy and Spain. T cells, B-cell-depleted T cells, or PBMCs supplied cDNA or gDNA.

Germline assignment: CDR1 LNHDA and CDR2 SQIVND (reference sequence). The V end was cut by 5 bases, the J end by 4 bases, with 15 bases between. This CDR3 is built from 16 residues. Sample: peripheral blood. The chain carries TRBV19 and TRBJ1-6, with D perhaps matching TRBD1 (5 bases). This clonotype was obtained from a man older than 75 with acute or convalescent COVID-19. The CDR3 protein is CASSYMAQGYNSPLHF. The CDR3 coding sequence is TGTGCCAGTAGTTATATGGCCCAGGGTTATAATTCACCCCTCCACTTT.